Presented here are 25 T cell receptor beta chains from one specimen sequenced in a study of blood T cells in healthy people across ages. Primed by a sample-barcoded 5' primer and a J-beta primer mix, a second PCR proceeded for about 6 to 11 cycles. TCRdb reprocessed the 5' RACE reads with MiXCR, giving one entry per CDR3 protein. The sample holds 700,000 or so distinct CDR3 sequences, about 20% seen once. Material for sequencing was blood. The receptors shown here come from a man between 65 and 80 years old in good health.

The J gene is TRBJ1-5, the V gene TRBV29-1; a possible D gene is TRBD1 (5 bases). The CDR3 runs 13 residues. Deletions cut 5 bases from V and 7 bases from J, with 15 bases between. From germline, CDR1 is SQVTM and CDR2 ANQGSEA. The CDR3 sequence: CSVRQSFGQPQHF. The CDR3 nucleotides are TGCAGCGTTCGACAGTCCTTTGGACAGCCCCAGCATTTT.

This clonotype was detected ten times or more. This chain connects TRBV20-1 to TRBJ2-3, with TRBD2 matching over 8 bases. The J segment lost 2 bases and the V segment lost 7 bases, leaving 17 bases of the junction unmatched. The CDR3 has 17 amino acids. CDR1 DFQATT and CDR2 SNEGSKA come from the germline V gene (reference sequence). CDR3 in DNA: TGCAGTGGGTCCATAGGCTCGTCGGGGGGGGACACAGATACGCAGTATTTT. Translating gives CSGSIGSSGGDTDTQYF.

This sequence joins TRBV5-1 and TRBJ2-1; a weak D match, TRBD1 (6 bases). The CDR3 extends over 15 amino acids. V was clipped by 6 bases and J by 7 bases, with 20 bases between them. The germline V gene has CDR1 SGHRS and CDR2 YFSETQ. CDR3 sequence reads: CASKGSNRVGNEQFF. The DNA of the CDR3 is TGCGCCAGCAAGGGCTCCAACAGGGTGGGGAATGAGCAGTTCTTC.

CDR3 loop: CATSRDRGETEAFF. The CDR3, as DNA: TGTGCCACCAGCAGAGATAGGGGGGAGACTGAAGCTTTCTTT. The V and J genes are TRBV15 and TRBJ1-1; D possibly corresponds to TRBD1 (6 bases). The germline V gene has CDR1 LNHNV and CDR2 YYDKDF (reference sequence). The CDR3 runs 14 residues. Trimming took off 0 bases at V and 5 bases at J, with 10 bases between the two ends.

The chain uses TRBV10-1 and TRBJ2-3; the D call may be TRBD1 or TRBD2 (6 bases each). V was shortened by 0 bases and J by 5 bases, with 18 bases between the two germline ends. From germline, CDR1 is WNHNN and CDR2 SYGVQD (reference sequence). The CDR3 consists of 17 residues. This CDR3 is CASSESGAGRTEDTQYF. The CDR3 nucleotides read TGCGCCAGCAGTGAGTCGGGAGCGGGCCGGACAGAAGATACGCAGTATTTT.

This clonotype was counted between two and nine times. The chain joins TRBV27 to TRBJ2-3, with TRBD2 matching over 7 bases. This CDR3 has 15 amino acids. V was clipped by 6 bases and J by 0 bases; unmatched bases: 6. From germline, CDR1 is MNHEY and CDR2 SMNVEV (reference sequence). CDR3 nucleotides: TGTGCCAGCAGCCCTGAGCGGGATAGCACAGATACGCAGTATTTT. It codes for CASSPERDSTDTQYF.

The gene calls are TRBV29-1 and TRBJ1-1; tentative D call: TRBD1 (6 bases). The CDR3 is 13 amino acids. The germline V gene has CDR1 SQVTM and CDR2 ANQGSEA. Trimming cost V 4 bases and J 6 bases, with 15 bases left between them. DNA of the CDR3: TGCAGCGTTGTTAGGGGGGCCCGGGCTGAAGCTTTCTTT. Its translation is CSVVRGARAEAFF.

There are a few counts of this clonotype. A read error may produce the germline difference seen at one junction end. The genes are TRBV12-3 or TRBV12-4 and TRBJ2-3, with 7 bases fitting TRBD2. The CDR3 length is 16 residues. Written as DNA, the CDR3 is TGTGCCAGCAGTTCACGAGGGACTACCAACACAGTTACGCAGTATTTT. Translation: CASSSRGTTNTVTQYF.

In its sample, this clonotype was seen a few times. CDR3 bases: TGTGCCAGCAGCCGGGGACTAGCGGGGGGCTCCTCCTCCTACGAGCAGTACTTC. As protein: CASSRGLAGGSSSYEQYF. The chain combines TRBV3-1 with TRBJ2-7, with 15 bases identical to TRBD2. This CDR3 region has 18 residues. The J segment lost 0 bases and the V segment lost 4 bases, leaving 7 bases of the junction unmatched. CDR1 is LGHDT and CDR2 is YNNKEL in the germline V gene (reference sequence).

The CDR3 sequence: CASSYSMDDGRSSGNTIYF. CDR3 nucleotides: TGTGCCAGCAGTTACTCGATGGACGACGGAAGAAGCTCTGGAAACACCATATATTTT. V gene TRBV6-5 combines with J gene TRBJ1-3; no clear D. CDR1 is MNHEY and CDR2 is SVGAGI in the germline V gene. The CDR3 runs to 19 residues. Trimming removed 0 bases at V and 0 bases at J, with 18 bases between.

This chain uses TRBV29-1 with TRBJ2-3, with D uncertain. The ends were cut back, 3 bases at V and 0 bases at J, with 7 bases in the middle. CDR1 is SQVTM, CDR2 ANQGSEA, per germline. The CDR3 spans 13 residues. The CDR3 coding sequence is TGCAGCGTTGATCCGGGCAGCACAGATACGCAGTATTTT. It specifies CSVDPGSTDTQYF.

A note on this clonotype: One end of the junction does not line up with germline, which may come from a read error. The chain uses TRBV14 and TRBJ2-5; a weak D match, TRBD2 (5 bases). The CDR3 spans 12 residues. Per the germline V gene, CDR1 is SGHDN and CDR2 is FVKESK. The CDR3 region has the DNA TGTGCCAGCAGCCAAAATCTACTAGTACTGTTCTTC. Amino acid sequence: CASSQNLLVLFF. Together with reference TRBV14 and TRBJ2-5, the CDR3 gives the full variable domain: EAGVTQFPSHSVIEKGQTVTLRCDPISGHDNLYWYRRVMGKEIKFLLHFVKESKQDESGMPNNRFLAERTGGTYSTLKVQPAELEDSGVYFCASSQNLLVLFFGPGTRLLVL.

Only a few counts were recorded for this clonotype. This chain's CDR3 is CASSKARGTPSYNEQFF. CDR3 nucleotides: TGTGCCAGCAGCAAAGCAAGAGGGACTCCATCCTACAATGAGCAGTTCTTC. This chain uses TRBV21-1 with TRBJ2-1; the listed D gene, TRBD2, was not tested against the DNA. TRBV21-1 is listed as a pseudogene. This CDR3 has 17 residues.

Only one count was recorded for this clonotype. The rearrangement uses TRBV30 and TRBJ2-7; the D gene is possibly TRBD2 (6 bases). The J call may be faulty, since TRBJ2-1 better matches the DNA end. This CDR3 is 13 amino acids long. Germline CDR1 and CDR2: GTSNPN and SVGIG (reference sequence). CDR3 sequence (DNA): TGTGCCTGGAGTTATAGCGGTGGGGAGAAACAGTTCTTC. It specifies CAWSYSGGEKQFF.

V is TRBV7-2 and J is TRBJ1-4; no firm D call. V was pared by 2 bases and J by 8 bases, with 12 bases between. Germline V gives CDR1 SGHTA, CDR2 FQGNSA. The CDR3 covers 14 residues. The CDR3 protein is CASSLRPRNEKLFF. CDR3 nucleotides: TGTGCCAGCAGCTTAAGACCTCGAAACGAAAAACTGTTTTTT.

In its sample, this clonotype was seen a few times. J is TRBJ2-1 and V is TRBV29-1, with D possibly matching TRBD1 (5 bases). CDR1 and CDR2 (germline): SQVTM, ANQGSEA. CDR3 length equals 16 residues. V lost 5 bases, J lost 1 base, and 18 bases lay in between. CDR3 sequence reads: CSVHSLGPGSYNEQFF. CDR3 DNA sequence: TGCAGCGTTCATTCTCTGGGGCCGGGTTCCTACAATGAGCAGTTCTTC.

This clonotype has only a few counts. V is TRBV12-3 or TRBV12-4 and J is TRBJ1-2; 7 bases map to TRBD1. The junction had 5 bases not matched to a gene; V was cut back by 5 bases and J by 8 bases. The CDR3 has 12 residues. Here the CDR3 reads CASSPNRGGYTF. The CDR3 nucleotides read TGTGCCAGCAGTCCTAACAGGGGCGGCTACACCTTC.

CDR3 DNA sequence: TGCGCCAGCAGCTTGGCCACCGACCATAGCACAGATACGCAGTATTTT. It translates to CASSLATDHSTDTQYF. The rearrangement joins TRBV5-1 to TRBJ2-3, with D unclear. This CDR3 contains 16 residues. The germline CDR1 and CDR2 sequences are SGHRS and YFSETQ. The germline V and J ends were trimmed by 0 bases and 0 bases, with 11 bases remaining between them.

The rearrangement uses TRBV7-9 and TRBJ2-7; maybe TRBD1 (7 bases). CDR1 is SEHNR and CDR2 is FQNEAQ in the germline V gene (reference sequence). Trimming stripped 1 base from V and 5 bases from J, with 12 bases between. This CDR3 has 14 amino acids. The CDR3 nucleotides read TGTGCCAGCAGCTTAGGGGGGGACAGTAACGAGCAGTACTTC. Encoded protein: CASSLGGDSNEQYF.

This clonotype came up a few times. This CDR3 reads CASSLRPTGTSGRNYNEQFF. The DNA of the CDR3 is TGTGCCAGCAGCTTAAGGCCAACCGGGACTAGCGGGAGGAATTACAATGAGCAGTTCTTC. This chain links TRBV7-3 with TRBJ2-1; TRBD2 matches at 15 bases. This CDR3 comprises 20 residues. Trimming took 1 base from V and 4 from J; bases not matched to a gene: 11. CDR1 and CDR2 (germline): SGHTA, FQGTGA.

V gene TRBV13 combines with J gene TRBJ2-5; D possibly uses TRBD1 or TRBD2 (6 bases each). Gene TRBJ2-7 matches the end of the DNA better, so the J call may be wrong. The V gene's germline CDR1 is PRHDT and CDR2 FYEKMQ (reference sequence). This CDR3 has 16 amino acids. CDR3 sequence: CASSLGGWGANYEQYF. DNA for the CDR3: TGTGCCAGCAGCTTGGGTGGATGGGGGGCCAACTACGAGCAGTACTTC.

The rearrangement uses TRBV5-1 and TRBJ2-7; TRBD1 agrees at 7 bases. This CDR3 has 15 residues. V trimming: 2 bases; J trimming: 5 bases; junction bases outside the gene matches: 10. Germline lookup yields CDR1 SGHRS and CDR2 YFSETQ. The CDR3 protein is CASSLQDRTLDEQYF. As DNA, the CDR3 is TGCGCCAGCAGCTTACAGGACAGGACCTTGGACGAGCAGTACTTC.

J is TRBJ1-2 and V is TRBV11-3; D is unresolved. Germline CDR1 and CDR2: SGHNT and YENEEA. V was clipped by 4 bases and J by 9 bases, with 15 bases between them. The CDR3 runs 13 residues. The CDR3 DNA sequence: TGTGCCAGCAGCTCCCAACACCTAGGGAGCTACACCTTC. Translation gives CASSSQHLGSYTF.

This clonotype was seen a few times. V and J are TRBV5-1 and TRBJ2-1; 15 nucleotides match TRBD2. This CDR3 is 15 amino acids long. The junction had 4 bases not matched to a gene; V was cut back by 5 bases and J by 7 bases. From germline, CDR1 is SGHRS and CDR2 YFSETQ. DNA for the CDR3: TGCGCCAGCAGGCCCGGACTAGCGGGAGGGAATGAGCAGTTCTTC. Translated: CASRPGLAGGNEQFF. The full variable domain, with the rest looked up from reference TRBV5-1 and TRBJ2-1, is KAGVTQTPRYLIKTRGQQVTLSCSPISGHRSVSWYQQTPGQGLQFLFEYFSETQRNKGNFPGRFSGRQFSNSRSEMNVSTLELGDSALYLCASRPGLAGGNEQFFGPGTRLTVL.

This clonotype was observed a handful of times. The chain carries TRBV14 and TRBJ2-3; 8 nucleotides match TRBD2. The CDR3 runs 15 residues. V trimming: 2 bases; J trimming: 5 bases; junction bases outside the gene matches: 6. CDR1 SGHDN and CDR2 FVKESK come from the germline V gene. In DNA form, the CDR3 reads TGTGCCAGCAGCCAACAACCGCTAGCGGGAGATACGCAGTATTTT. This encodes CASSQQPLAGDTQYF.